Below, 3 T cell receptor beta chains from the same sample are listed, as sequenced in a study of response to subunit inactivated influenza vaccine. TCRdb fed the RT-PCR reads into MiXCR, producing one record per CDR3 protein. The sample records around 570,000 distinct CDR3 sequences, over 9% being singletons. These data were also reused for a study on T cells expressing NK-cell markers. Turning to that study: 5'RACE template switching with UMIs generated TCR beta cDNA.

The sample in question was PBMCs from blood, obtained on the day of vaccination. These receptors all stem from a man in his forties or fifties who received an inactivated influenza vaccine.

V is TRBV20-1 and J is TRBJ1-2; D uncertain. The CDR3 covers 15 residues. V was shortened by 3 bases and J by 0 bases, with 14 bases between the two germline ends. Germline CDR1 reads DFQATT; CDR2 reads SNEGSKA (reference sequence). For the CDR3, the DNA is TGCAGTGCTAGCCCCCGGGGAGGACCTAACTATGGCTACACCTTC. Amino acid sequence: CSASPRGGPNYGYTF.

This chain connects TRBV12-3 or TRBV12-4 to TRBJ2-2; D is perhaps TRBD1 (6 bases). V dropped 0 bases and J dropped 4 bases, with 12 bases sitting between them. CDR3 length: 16 residues. This CDR3 reads CASSLAGAGPTGELFF. The CDR3, as DNA: TGTGCCAGCAGTTTAGCGGGGGCAGGGCCCACCGGGGAGCTGTTTTTT.

The chain uses TRBV7-9 and TRBJ1-5; 7 bases are shared with TRBD1. V lost 5 bases to trimming and J lost 7 bases; unmatched junction nucleotides: 8. The CDR3 spans 14 residues. The germline V gene has CDR1 SEHNR and CDR2 FQNEAQ (reference sequence). For the CDR3, the DNA is TGTGCCAGCAGCCAAGACAGGGTGGAACAGCCCCAGCATTTT. Translating gives CASSQDRVEQPQHF.